These T cell receptor beta chains were read from a single sample in a study of blood T cells in healthy people across ages. TCRdb recomputed calls from the 5' RACE reads with MiXCR, one row per CDR3 protein. Among 1.6 million or so distinct CDR3 sequences, approximately 32% were seen once, and the ten largest hold approximately 10%. Input material: blood. These receptors were obtained from a young woman in good health. CDR3s include the opening cysteine and the closing phenylalanine or tryptophan. Not all rows give a size; the values are once, few, many and, for expanded clones, a class.

size	V	J	CDR3
-	TRBV27	TRBJ2-7	CASSPGTSVYYEQYF
few	TRBV3-1	TRBJ1-6	CASSPGQVNSPLHF
many	TRBV20-1	TRBJ2-7	CSATGTNYEQYF
-	TRBV20-1	TRBJ2-3	CSASSAGGVITDTQYF
few	TRBV15	TRBJ1-2	CATSRERGVHSLNYGYTF
-	TRBV7-3	TRBJ1-1	CASSLTKGSFRGEAFF
-	TRBV29-1	TRBJ2-1	CSGWDSSYNEQFF
few	TRBV7-8	TRBJ2-7	CASSPPSAGWDEQYF
few	TRBV29-1	TRBJ2-2	CSVSRTDTGELFF
-	TRBV7-9	TRBJ2-3	CASSLGDTPGDTQYF
-	TRBV10-3	TRBJ2-1	CAISVGQGSNEQFF
many	TRBV29-1	TRBJ2-7	CSVEDRLSGRGTRYEQYF
-	TRBV6-2/TRBV6-3	TRBJ1-6	CASSYRQGDSPLHF
-	TRBV15	TRBJ2-2	CATSRDEGRAGELFF